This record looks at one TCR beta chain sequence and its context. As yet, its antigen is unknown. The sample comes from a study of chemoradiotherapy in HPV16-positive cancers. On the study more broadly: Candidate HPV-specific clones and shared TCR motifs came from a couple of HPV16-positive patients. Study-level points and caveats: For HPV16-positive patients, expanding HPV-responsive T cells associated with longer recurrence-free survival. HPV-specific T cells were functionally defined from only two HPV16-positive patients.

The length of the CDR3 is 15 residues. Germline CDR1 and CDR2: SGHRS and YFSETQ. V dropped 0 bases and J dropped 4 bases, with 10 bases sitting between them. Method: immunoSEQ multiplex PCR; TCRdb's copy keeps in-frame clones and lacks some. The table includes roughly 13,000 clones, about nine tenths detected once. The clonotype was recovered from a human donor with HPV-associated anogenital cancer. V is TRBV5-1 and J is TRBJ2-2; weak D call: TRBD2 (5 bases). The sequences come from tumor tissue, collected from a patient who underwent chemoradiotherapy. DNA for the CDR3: TGCGCCAGCAGCTTGGAGGGAGCGACCACCGGGGAGCTGTTTTTT. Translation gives CASSLEGATTGELFF.